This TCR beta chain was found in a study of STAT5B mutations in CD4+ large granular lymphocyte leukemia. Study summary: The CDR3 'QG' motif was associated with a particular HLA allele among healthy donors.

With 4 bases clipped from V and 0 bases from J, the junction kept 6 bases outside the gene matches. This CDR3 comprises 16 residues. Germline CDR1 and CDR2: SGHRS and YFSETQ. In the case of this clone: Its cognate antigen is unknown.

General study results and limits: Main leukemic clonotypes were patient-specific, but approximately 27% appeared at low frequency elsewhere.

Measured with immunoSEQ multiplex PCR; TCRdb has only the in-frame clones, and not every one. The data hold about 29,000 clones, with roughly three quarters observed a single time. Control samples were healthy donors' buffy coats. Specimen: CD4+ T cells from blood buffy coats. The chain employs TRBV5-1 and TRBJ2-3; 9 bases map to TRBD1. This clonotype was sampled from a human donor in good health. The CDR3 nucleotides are TGCGCCAGCAGCCGGACAGGGGAGACTAGCACAGATACGCAGTATTTT. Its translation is CASSRTGETSTDTQYF.